The TCR beta chain described here comes from a study of shared clonotypes between healthy human individuals (dated by TCRdb to the early 2020s). Describing the broader study: The cohort included a few men and a couple of women between 18 and 49 years of age. For each donor, three plates each were used for CD4 naive and CD4 memory, two plates were used for CD8 naive, and one plate was used for CD8 memory. To estimate repertoire size and how much clonotypes are shared between individuals, the study performed deep sequencing of blood TCR repertoires from roughly five healthy adults. Libraries were prepared and TCR repertoires were sequenced by different laboratories using diverse techniques, in order to increase sequencing depth and limit assay-specific biases. Each donor's leukapheresis produced roughly between roughly 0.9 and 8.9 billion PBMCs. Here is what the overall study found, with its caveats: Based on pairwise subsampling, the degree of clonotype sharing among donors was expected to be affected by sequencing depth. Across a few donors, roughly 5% of naive CD4, around 3.5% of naive CD8, 2.3% of memory CD4, and about 0.44% of memory CD8 clonotypes were shared. Clonotypes shared by all four sorted-subset donors showed higher generation probabilities than non-shared clonotypes. Naive subsets generally had larger estimated clonotype richness than memory subsets. Incomplete sequencing was indicated by rarefaction of sorted-subset datasets, despite the large sequencing depth. Because the study included only a small number of donors, the genetic and exposure-history diversity represented was limited. Only blood was sampled, and tissue TCR repertoires likely differ from those in blood.

Using the deep immunoSEQ assay, TCR CDR3 regions were amplified from genomic DNA by multiplex PCR. Genomic DNA extracted from each cell subset was distributed evenly over all wells of several immunoSEQ 96-well plates, and each plate served as one replicate. For sorted subsets, each replicate PCR was loaded with approximately 0.2 ug genomic DNA, equivalent to 30,000 or so T cell genomes. Purified libraries were quantified with a Qubit 3.0 fluorometer, sized on a Bioanalyzer 2100, and re-quantified with the KAPA Library Quantification kit. Every immunoSEQ 96-well plate was sequenced on a dedicated single-read 150-cycle Illumina NextSeq 550 flow cell. The original pipeline was this. Because only junctional sequences without quality scores were contained in the immunoSEQ output, filtering matching that applied to full-length reads could not be performed. Sequences were annotated with PyIR, a Python wrapper for IgBLAST v1.9, using IMGT germline references to assign V/J genes and CDR3. Any read was removed if the V/J assignment was weak (E-value above 1e-6), the CDR3 was missing, or the read contained stop codons, out-of-frame junctions, or ambiguous translated residues. V3J clonotypes were defined by identical inferred V gene, J gene, and CDR3 amino acid sequence. Percentage overlap between repertoires was computed as shared unique clonotypes divided by the size of the smaller repertoire. Richness of each repertoire was evaluated using RTK rarefaction, the Chao1 estimator, and Recon v2.1 estimates of unobserved clonotypes. Generation probabilities were computed with OLGA for all TCRbeta clonotypes obtained by the gDNA method from four donors. TCRdb carries this immuneACCESS record with in-frame sequences only. Its versions omit some clonotypes, under half of them owing to an unresolved V gene in the studies checked, with the rest unexplained. V, J and clone size reflect that table, while D and trimming were determined from the DNA. The sample table contains more than 1 million clones; only one count was recorded for 75% to 85% of them. The top ten hold about 0.52% of the sample.

CDR1 and CDR2 are drawn from the germline V gene: MRHNA, SNTAGT. Counted from cysteine to phenylalanine, this CDR3 has 15 amino acids. The entry retains the CDR3 DNA only, 45 bases that are in frame from base 1. Here V drops 6 bases and J drops 11 bases, and the junction holds 15 bases not matched to any gene. The donors were healthy, HIV-negative adults with no recently reported acute infections or vaccinations. Every donor was a Caucasian adult residing in Nashville, Tennessee, USA. Magnetic negative selection was used to enrich CD4+ T cells, after which naive cells were positively selected on CD45RA and the negative fraction became the memory subset. Blood was collected by leukapheresis, and PBMCs were isolated by Ficoll-Histopaque density gradient centrifugation and then cryopreserved in liquid nitrogen vapor phase. Analytical flow cytometry was used to check the purity and quantity of every magnetically sorted T cell population. From each sorted fraction, genomic DNA was isolated and quantified by UV absorbance on a Nanodrop 2000c.

Worth noting for this clone: The antigen it binds to is not known. Base qualities are missing; no much larger clone stands one base away.

Sequenced sample: memory CD4+ T cells from PBMCs. In light of the paper, this sample's cell subset or site label describes: CD45RA-negative fraction. The rearranged segments are TRBV6-4 and TRBJ1-1; TRBD1 matches 10 bases in the middle. The TCR originated in a young man in good health. Some clones in this sample may be carry-over from other donors' samples. CDR3 sequence: CASRLTGGAVDSAFF. The DNA sequence follows: TGTGCCAGCAGGCTGACAGGGGGCGCGGTTGATTCGGCTTTCTTT.